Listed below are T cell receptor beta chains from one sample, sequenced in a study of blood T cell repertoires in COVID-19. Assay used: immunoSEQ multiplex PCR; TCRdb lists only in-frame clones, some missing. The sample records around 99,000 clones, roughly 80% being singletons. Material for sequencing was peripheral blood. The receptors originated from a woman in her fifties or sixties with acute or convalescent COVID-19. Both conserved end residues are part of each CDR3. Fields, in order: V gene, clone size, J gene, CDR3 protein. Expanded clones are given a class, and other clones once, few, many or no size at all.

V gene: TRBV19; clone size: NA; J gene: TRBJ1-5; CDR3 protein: CASSLSGYDQPQHF
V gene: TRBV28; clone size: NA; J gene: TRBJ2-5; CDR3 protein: CATTSGSQETQYF
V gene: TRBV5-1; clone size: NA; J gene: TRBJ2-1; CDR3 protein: CASAPGELYNEQFF
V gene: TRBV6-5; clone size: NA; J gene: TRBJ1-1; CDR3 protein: CASSTGLRGTEAFF
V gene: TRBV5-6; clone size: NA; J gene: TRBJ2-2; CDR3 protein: CASSPGQGDTGELFF
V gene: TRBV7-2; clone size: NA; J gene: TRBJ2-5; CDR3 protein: CASSSQPGQQETQYF
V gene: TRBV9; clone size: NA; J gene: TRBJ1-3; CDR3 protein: CASSVHPDRGDRNTIYF
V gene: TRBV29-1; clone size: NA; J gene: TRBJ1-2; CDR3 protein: CSGGGGANYGYTF
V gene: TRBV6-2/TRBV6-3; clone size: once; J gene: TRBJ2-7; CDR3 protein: CASSYSTGAVGRAQFSYEQYF
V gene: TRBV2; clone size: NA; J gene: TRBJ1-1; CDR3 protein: CASKLALEAFF
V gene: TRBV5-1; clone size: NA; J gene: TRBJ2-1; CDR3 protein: CASSLVSGRYNEQFF
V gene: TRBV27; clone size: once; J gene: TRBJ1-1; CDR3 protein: CASTEIGGTEAFF
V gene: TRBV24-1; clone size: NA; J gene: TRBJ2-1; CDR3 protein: CATSGLAGGDEQFF
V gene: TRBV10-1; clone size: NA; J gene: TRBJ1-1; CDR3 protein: CASSATVYTEAFF
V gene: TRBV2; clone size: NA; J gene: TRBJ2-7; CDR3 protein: CASSERTGGFYQQYF
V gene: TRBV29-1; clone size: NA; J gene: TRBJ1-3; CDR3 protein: CSVVGVDGNTIYF
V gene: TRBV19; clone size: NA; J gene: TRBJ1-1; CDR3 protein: CASSRLPVGATEAFF
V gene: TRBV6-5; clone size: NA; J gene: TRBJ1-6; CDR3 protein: CASTGGHNSPLHF
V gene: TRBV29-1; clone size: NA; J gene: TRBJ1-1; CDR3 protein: CSANRGGTEAFF
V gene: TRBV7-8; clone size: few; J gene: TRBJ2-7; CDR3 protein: CASSLGRWAGGSWSEQYF
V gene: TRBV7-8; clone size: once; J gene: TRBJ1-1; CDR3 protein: CASSLVGQGVTEAFF
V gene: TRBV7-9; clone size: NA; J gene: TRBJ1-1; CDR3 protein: CASSIRTGRDAEAFF
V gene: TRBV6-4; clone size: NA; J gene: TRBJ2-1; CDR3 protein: CASGLTVGDNEQFF
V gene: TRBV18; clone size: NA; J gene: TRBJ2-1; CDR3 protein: CASSPMAPPNEQFF
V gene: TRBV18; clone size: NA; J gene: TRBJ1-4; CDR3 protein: CASSPRRVDNEKLFF
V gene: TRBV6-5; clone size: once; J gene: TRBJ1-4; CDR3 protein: CASGGQGELDEKLFF
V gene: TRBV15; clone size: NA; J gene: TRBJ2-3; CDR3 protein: CATSTGQGIADTQYF
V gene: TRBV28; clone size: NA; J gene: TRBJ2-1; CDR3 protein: CASTVGLAGGRPYNEQFF
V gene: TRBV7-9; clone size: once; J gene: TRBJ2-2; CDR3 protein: CASSLDLRSGELFF
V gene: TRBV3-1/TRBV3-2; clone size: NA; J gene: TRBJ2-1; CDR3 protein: CASVPSVSSGEQFF
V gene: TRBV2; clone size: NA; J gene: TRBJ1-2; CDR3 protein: CASIGQPDSNYGYTF
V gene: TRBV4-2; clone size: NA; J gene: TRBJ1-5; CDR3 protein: CASSPQGYSSSSNQPQHF
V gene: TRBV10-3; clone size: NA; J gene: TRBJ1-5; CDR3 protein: CAISAAGEYQPQHF
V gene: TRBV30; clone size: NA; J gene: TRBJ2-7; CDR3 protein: CAWSVSLGQGYEQYF
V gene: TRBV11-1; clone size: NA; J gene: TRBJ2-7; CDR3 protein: CASSAGQGGRYEQYF
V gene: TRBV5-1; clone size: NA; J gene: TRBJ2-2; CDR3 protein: CASRSRLDYTGELFF
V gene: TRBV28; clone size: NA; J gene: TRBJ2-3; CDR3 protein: CASSLIAGSTDTQYF
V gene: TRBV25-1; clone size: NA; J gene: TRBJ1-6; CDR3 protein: CASSVSGVSPLHF
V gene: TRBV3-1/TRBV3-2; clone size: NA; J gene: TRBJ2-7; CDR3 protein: CASSQDRGPSYEQYF
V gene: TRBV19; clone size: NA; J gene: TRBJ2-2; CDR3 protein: CASRGLAGGPGELFF